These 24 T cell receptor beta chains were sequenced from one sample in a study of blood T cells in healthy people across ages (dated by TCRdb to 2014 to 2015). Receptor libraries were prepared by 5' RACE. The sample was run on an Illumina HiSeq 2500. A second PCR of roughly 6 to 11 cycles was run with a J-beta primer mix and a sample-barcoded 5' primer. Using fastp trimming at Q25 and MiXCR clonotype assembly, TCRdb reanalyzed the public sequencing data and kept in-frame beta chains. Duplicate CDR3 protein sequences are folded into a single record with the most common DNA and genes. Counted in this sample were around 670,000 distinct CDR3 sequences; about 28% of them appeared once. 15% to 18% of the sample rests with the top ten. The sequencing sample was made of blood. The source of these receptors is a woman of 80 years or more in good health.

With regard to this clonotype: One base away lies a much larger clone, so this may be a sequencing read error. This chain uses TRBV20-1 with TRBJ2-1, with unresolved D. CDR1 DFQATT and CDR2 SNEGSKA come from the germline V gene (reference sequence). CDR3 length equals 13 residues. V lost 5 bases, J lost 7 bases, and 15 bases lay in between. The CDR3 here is CSAGESPRNEQFF. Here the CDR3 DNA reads TGCAGTGCTGGTGAGTCGCCCCGGAATGAGCAGTTCTTC.

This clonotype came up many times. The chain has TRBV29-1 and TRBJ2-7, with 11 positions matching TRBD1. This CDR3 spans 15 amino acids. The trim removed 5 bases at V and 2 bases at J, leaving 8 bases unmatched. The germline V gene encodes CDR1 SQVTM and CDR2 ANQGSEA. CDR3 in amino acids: CSVNPGTGGTYEQYF. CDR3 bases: TGCAGCGTTAACCCCGGGACAGGGGGTACCTACGAGCAGTACTTC.

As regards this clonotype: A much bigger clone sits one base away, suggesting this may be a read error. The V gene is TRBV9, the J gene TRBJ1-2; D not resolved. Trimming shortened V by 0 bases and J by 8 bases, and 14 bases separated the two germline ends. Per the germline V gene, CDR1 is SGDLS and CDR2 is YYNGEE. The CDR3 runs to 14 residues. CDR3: CASSVDRTSKGYTF. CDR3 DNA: TGTGCCAGCAGCGTAGATCGCACTTCGAAAGGCTACACCTTC.

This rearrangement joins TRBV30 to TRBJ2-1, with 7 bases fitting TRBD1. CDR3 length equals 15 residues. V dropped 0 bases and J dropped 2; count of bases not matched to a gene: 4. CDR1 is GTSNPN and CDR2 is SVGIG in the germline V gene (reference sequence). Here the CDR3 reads CAWSVRDSTYNEQFF. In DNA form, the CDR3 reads TGTGCCTGGAGTGTACGGGACAGTACCTACAATGAGCAGTTCTTC.

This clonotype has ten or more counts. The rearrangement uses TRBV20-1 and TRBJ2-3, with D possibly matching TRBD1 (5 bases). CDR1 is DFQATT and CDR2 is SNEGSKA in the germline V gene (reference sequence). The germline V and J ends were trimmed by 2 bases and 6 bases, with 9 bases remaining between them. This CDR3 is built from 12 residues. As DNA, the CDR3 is TGCAGTGCTAGATGGGGCCCGGATACGCAGTATTTT. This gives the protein CSARWGPDTQYF.

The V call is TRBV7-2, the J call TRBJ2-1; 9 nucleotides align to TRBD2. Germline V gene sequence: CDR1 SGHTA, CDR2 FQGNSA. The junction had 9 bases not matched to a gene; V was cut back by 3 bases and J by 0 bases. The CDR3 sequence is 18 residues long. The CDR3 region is CASSFEDSGGHSYNEQFF. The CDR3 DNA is TGTGCCAGCAGCTTCGAGGATAGCGGGGGCCACTCCTACAATGAGCAGTTCTTC. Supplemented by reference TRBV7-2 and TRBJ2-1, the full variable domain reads GAGVSQSPSNKVTEKGKDVELRCDPISGHTALYWYRQSLGQGLEFLIYFQGNSAPDKSGLPSDRFSAERTGGSVSTLTIQRTQQEDSAVYLCASSFEDSGGHSYNEQFFGPGTRLTVL.

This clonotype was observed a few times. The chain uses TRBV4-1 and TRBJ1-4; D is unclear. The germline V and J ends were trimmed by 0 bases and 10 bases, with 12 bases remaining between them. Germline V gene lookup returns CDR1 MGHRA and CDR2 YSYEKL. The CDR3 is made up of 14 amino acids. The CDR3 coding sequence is TGCGCCAGCAGCCAAGAGGAGGGTGGCGGAAAACTGTTTTTT. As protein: CASSQEEGGGKLFF.

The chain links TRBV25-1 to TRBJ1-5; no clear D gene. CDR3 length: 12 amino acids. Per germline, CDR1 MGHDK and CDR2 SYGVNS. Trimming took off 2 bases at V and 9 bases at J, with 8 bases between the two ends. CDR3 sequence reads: CASSEPLGPQHF. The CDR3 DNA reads TGTGCCAGCAGTGAACCACTGGGGCCCCAGCATTTT.

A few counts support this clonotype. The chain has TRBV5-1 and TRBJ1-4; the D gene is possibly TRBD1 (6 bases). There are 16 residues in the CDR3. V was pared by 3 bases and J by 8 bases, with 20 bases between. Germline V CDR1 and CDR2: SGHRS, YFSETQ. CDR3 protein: CASSSMRGAGGEKLFF. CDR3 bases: TGCGCCAGCAGCTCGATGCGGGGGGCAGGAGGGGAAAAACTGTTTTTT.

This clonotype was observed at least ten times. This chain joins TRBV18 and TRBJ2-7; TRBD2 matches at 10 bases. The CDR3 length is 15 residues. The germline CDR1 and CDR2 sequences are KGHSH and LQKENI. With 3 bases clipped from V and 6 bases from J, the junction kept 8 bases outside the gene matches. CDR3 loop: CASSPQSGGAGEQYF. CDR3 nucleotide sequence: TGTGCCAGCTCACCCCAAAGCGGGGGGGCGGGCGAGCAGTACTTC. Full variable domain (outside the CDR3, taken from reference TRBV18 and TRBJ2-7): NAGVMQNPRHLVRRRGQEARLRCSPMKGHSHVYWYRQLPEEGLKFMVYLQKENIIDESGMPKERFSAEFPKEGPSILRIQQVVRGDSAAYFCASSPQSGGAGEQYFGPGTRLTVT.

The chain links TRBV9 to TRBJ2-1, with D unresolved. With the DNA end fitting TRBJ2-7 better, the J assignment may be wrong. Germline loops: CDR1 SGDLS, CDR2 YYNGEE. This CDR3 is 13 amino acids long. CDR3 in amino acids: CASRGGFVNEQYF. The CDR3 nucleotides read TGTGCCAGCAGGGGTGGTTTCGTCAATGAGCAGTACTTC.

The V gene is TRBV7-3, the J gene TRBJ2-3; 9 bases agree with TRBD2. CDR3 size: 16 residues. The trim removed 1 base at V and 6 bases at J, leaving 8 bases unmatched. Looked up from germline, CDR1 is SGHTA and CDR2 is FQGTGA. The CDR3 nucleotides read TGTGCCAGCAGCTTAATAGCGGGGGTGGCTCGGGATACGCAGTATTTT. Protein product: CASSLIAGVARDTQYF.

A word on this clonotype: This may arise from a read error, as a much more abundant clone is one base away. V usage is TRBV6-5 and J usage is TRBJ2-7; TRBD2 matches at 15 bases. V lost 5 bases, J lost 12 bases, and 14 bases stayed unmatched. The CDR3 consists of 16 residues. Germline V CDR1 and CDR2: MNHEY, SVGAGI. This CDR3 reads CASSRTSGGAKETRYF. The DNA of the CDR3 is TGTGCCAGCAGTCGGACTAGCGGGGGGGCAAAAGAGACCCGGTACTTC.

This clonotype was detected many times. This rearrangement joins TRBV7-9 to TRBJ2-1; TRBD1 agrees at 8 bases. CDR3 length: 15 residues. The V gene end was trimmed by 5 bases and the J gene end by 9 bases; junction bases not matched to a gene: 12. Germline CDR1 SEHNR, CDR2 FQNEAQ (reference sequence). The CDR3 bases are TGTGCCAGCAGCGCTAGACAGGGGTGGGCGAGTGAGCAGTTCTTC. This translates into CASSARQGWASEQFF.

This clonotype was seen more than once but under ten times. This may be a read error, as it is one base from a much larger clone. The CDR3 bases are TGTGCCAGCCGCCTAAACAGGGACTACGAGCAGTACTTC. Its protein is CASRLNRDYEQYF. This chain connects TRBV7-2 to TRBJ2-7; perhaps TRBD1 as D (6 bases). V lost 8 bases and J 3 bases, leaving 14 bases between the germline ends. Germline-derived CDR1 and CDR2 are SGHTA and FQGNSA. This CDR3 comprises 13 residues.

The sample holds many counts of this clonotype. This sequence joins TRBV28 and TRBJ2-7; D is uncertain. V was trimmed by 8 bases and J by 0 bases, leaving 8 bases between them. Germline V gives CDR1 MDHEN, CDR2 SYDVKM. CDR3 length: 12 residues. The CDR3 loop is CASGRSSYEQYF. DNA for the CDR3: TGTGCCAGCGGGCGAAGCTCCTACGAGCAGTACTTC.

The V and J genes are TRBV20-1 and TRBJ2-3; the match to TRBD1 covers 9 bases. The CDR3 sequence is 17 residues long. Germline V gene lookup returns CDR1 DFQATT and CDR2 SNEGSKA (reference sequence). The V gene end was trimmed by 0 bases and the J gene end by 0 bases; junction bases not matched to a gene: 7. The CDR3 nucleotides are TGCAGTGCTAGAGATCTCAGGGGACAGGGAAGCACAGATACGCAGTATTTT. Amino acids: CSARDLRGQGSTDTQYF.

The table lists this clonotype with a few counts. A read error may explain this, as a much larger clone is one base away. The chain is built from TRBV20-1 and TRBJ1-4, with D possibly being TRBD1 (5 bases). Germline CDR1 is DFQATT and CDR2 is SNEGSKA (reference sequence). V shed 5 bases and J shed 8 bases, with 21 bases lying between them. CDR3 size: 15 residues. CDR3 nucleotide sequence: TGCAGTGCTTTGGGCATGGGAGGGGCAGAGGAAAAACTGTTTTTT. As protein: CSALGMGGAEEKLFF.

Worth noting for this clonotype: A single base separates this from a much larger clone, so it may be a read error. In DNA, the CDR3 is TGTGCCAGCAGTTGGGCAGGAATCACCCACGAGCAGTACTTC. It encodes CASSWAGITHEQYF. The chain carries TRBV12-3 or TRBV12-4 and TRBJ2-7; D gene unclear. This CDR3 is built from 14 residues. Trimming removed 4 bases at V and 5 bases at J, with 15 bases between.

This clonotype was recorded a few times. CDR3 coding DNA: TGTGCCAGCAGCGGATCCGGGGCTCAGGGGTTGTCAGATACGCAGTATTTT. It specifies CASSGSGAQGLSDTQYF. V and J are TRBV7-9 and TRBJ2-3; a weak D match, TRBD1 (6 bases). V dropped 5 bases and J dropped 4 bases, with 22 bases sitting between them. The CDR3 totals 17 residues. Germline assignment: CDR1 SEHNR and CDR2 FQNEAQ (reference sequence). The full variable domain, in which reference TRBV7-9 and TRBJ2-3 provide the parts outside the CDR3, is DTGVSQNPRHKITKRGQNVTFRCDPISEHNRLYWYRQTLGQGPEFLTYFQNEAQLEKSRLLSDRFSAERPKGSFSTLEIQRTEQGDSAMYLCASSGSGAQGLSDTQYFGPGTRLTVL.

CDR3 loop: CASSRGTGAYQPQHF. Here the CDR3 DNA reads TGCGCCAGCAGCCGTGGGACAGGGGCGTATCAGCCCCAGCATTTT. The rearrangement links TRBV4-3 to TRBJ1-5, with 10 bases identical to TRBD1. V lost 4 bases and J lost 5; bases outside the gene matches: 5. CDR1 is LGHNA, CDR2 YSLEER, per germline. The length of the CDR3 is 15 residues.

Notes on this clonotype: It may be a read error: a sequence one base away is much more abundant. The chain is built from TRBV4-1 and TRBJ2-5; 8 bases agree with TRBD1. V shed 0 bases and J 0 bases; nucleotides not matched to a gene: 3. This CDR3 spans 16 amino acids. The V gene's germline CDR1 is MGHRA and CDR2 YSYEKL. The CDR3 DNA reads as TGCGCCAGCAGCCAAGATAGGACAGGGAACCAAGAGACCCAGTACTTC. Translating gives CASSQDRTGNQETQYF.

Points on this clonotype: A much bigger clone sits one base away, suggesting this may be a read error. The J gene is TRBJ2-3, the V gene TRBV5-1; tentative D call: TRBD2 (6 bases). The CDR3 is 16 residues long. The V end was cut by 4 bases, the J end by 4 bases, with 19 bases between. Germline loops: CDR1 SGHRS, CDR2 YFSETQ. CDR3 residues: CASSPGLGRSADTQYF. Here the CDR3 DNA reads TGCGCCAGCAGCCCGGGACTGGGGCGAAGCGCAGATACGCAGTATTTT.

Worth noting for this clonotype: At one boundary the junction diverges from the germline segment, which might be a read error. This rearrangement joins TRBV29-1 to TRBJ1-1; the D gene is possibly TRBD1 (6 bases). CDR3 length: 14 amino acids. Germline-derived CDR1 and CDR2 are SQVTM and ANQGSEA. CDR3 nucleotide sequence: TGCAGCGCCGCAGCAGGGAGGGGGAACACTGGAGCTTTCTTT. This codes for CSAAAGRGNTGAFF. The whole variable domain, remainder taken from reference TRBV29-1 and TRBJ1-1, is SAVISQKPSRDICQRGTSLTIQCQVDSQVTMMFWYRQQPGQSLTLIATANQGSEATYESGFVIDKFPISRPNLTFSTLTVSNMSPEDSSIYLCSAAAGRGNTGAFFGQGTRLTVV.